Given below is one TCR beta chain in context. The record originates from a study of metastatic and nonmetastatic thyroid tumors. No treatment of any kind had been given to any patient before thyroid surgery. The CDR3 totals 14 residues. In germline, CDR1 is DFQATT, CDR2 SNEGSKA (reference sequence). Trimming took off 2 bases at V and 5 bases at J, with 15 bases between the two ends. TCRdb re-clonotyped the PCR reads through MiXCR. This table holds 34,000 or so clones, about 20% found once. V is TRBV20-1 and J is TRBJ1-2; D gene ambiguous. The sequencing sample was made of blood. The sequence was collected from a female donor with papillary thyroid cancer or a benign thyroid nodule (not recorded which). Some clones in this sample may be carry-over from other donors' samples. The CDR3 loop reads CSARSVDGSYGYTF. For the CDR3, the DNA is TGCAGTGCTAGATCAGTCGACGGTTCATATGGCTACACCTTC.